This T cell receptor beta chain was sequenced in a study of CD8 T cells in ankylosing spondylitis (dated by TCRdb to 2017 to 2019). About the study as a whole: The study profiled T cell receptor beta repertoires in healthy donors and ankylosing spondylitis patients to find disease-linked TCR variants. The full study cohort was made up of about two dozen ankylosing spondylitis patients and 108 healthy donors. Samples of peripheral blood were taken, and for ankylosing spondylitis patients, synovial fluid was collected as well.

Details on this clonotype: The antigen this receptor binds is unknown. No base quality information exists; no much larger clone differs at one position.

General study outcomes and caveats: A CD8+ phenotype was shown by the disease-linked clones, which were found at relatively low frequencies in peripheral blood. Some TCR beta motif variants had previously been reported in synovial fluid and blood of reactive arthritis patients, which suggested common disease-initiation mechanisms. Blood from ankylosing spondylitis patients appeared to be characterized by a TCR beta motif made up of seven or eight highly homologous amino acid variants. Significant enrichment of the disease-linked clones was reported in matched synovial fluid samples from ankylosing spondylitis patients.

The listed sequencing device is Illumina HiSeq 2500. Quantitative 5'-RACE with molecular barcodes was the method used to prepare the TCR beta libraries. For the original study's pipeline: To identify disease-linked TCR variants, a new computational method was used, one built on a probabilistic model of VDJ rearrangement. TCRdb reprocessed the public reads (quality trimming at Q25 with fastp, clone calling with MiXCR) and kept in-frame beta chains. For every CDR3 protein sequence, its rows merge into one entry that carries the most common genes and DNA. TCRdb, rather than the study authors, made the V and J calls. The sample table contains about 800,000 distinct CDR3 sequences; only one count was recorded for about 10% of them. The ten largest clones represent less than 0.65% of the sample. The sample comprised blood, either unsorted or a sorted T cell fraction (not recorded which). The clonotype originates from a male donor with ankylosing spondylitis.

The nucleotide sequence reads as follows: TGTGCCAGCAGCCAAGCACCGGGAGGGGACACAGATACGCAGTATTTT. It translates to CASSQAPGGDTDTQYF. The receptor chain draws on TRBV4-2 and TRBJ2-3, with 8 junctional bases fitting TRBD2. There are 16 amino acids in the CDR3, from cysteine to phenylalanine inclusive. Only the CDR3 part of the read is kept: 48 bases, read in frame from the first base. Relative to germline, V is missing 1 base and J is missing 2 bases, with 5 bases of the junction outside any gene match. CDR1 and CDR2 are drawn from the germline V gene: LGHNA, YNFKEQ.